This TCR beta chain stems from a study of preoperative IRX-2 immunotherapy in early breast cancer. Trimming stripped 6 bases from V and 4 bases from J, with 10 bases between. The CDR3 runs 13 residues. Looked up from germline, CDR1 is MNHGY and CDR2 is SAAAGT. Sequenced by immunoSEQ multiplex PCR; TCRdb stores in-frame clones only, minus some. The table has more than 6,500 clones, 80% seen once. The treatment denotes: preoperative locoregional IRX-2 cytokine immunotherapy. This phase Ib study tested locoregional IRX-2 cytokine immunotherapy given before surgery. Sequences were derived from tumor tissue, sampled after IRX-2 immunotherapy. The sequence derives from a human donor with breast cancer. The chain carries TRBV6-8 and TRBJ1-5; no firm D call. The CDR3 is CASRPAENQPQHF. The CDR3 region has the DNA TGTGCCAGCAGACCCGCCGAAAATCAGCCCCAGCATTTT.